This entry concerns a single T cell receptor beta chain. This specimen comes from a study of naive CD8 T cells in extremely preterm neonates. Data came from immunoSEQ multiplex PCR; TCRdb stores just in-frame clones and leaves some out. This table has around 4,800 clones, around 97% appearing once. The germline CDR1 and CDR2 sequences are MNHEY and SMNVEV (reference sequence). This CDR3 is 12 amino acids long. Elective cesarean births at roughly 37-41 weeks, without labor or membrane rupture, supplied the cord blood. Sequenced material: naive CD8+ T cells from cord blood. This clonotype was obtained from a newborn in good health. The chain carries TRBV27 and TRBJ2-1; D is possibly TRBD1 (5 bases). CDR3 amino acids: CASRGSYNEQFF. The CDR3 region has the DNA TGTGCGAGTAGGGGCTCCTACAATGAGCAGTTCTTC.